Listed below are T cell receptor beta chains from one sample, sequenced in a study of T-cell memory formation after mild COVID-19. Using its own MiXCR run on the 5' RACE reads, TCRdb lists one record per CDR3 protein. The top ten clones hold around 12% of a sample with a few hundred thousand distinct CDR3 sequences, around a quarter of them seen once. Material for sequencing was PBMCs or a T cell subset sorted from them (not recorded which). These receptors were obtained from an adult woman who had mild COVID-19 (a few samples of this study predate the infection). Cell type and time point are not known. Both conserved end residues are part of each CDR3. D genes are given only for firm matches. Size is omitted from some rows. Given values are once, few, many or a class for expanded clones.

TRBJ2-5 | TRBD2 | few | TRBV7-9 | TGTGCCAGCAGCTTATTTGGTGGCGGGGGAAACCAAGAGACCCAGTACTTC | CASSLFGGGGNQETQYF
TRBJ2-5 | NA | NA | TRBV6-2/TRBV6-3 | TGTGCCAGCAGTTACCCTTGGGAGACCCAGTACTTC | CASSYPWETQYF
TRBJ2-1 | NA | NA | TRBV3-1 | TGTGCCAGCAGCCAAGCGGCGGCCAGCTCTTCTGACAATGAGCAGTTCTTC | CASSQAAASSSDNEQFF
TRBJ1-1 | NA | few | TRBV30 | TGTGCCTGGAGAGGGCAGATGAACACTGAAGCTTTCTTT | CAWRGQMNTEAFF
TRBJ2-7 | NA | few | TRBV5-1 | TGCGCCAGCAGCTGGGACGCAACCTACGAGCAGTACTTC | CASSWDATYEQYF
TRBJ2-1 | NA | NA | TRBV5-1 | TGCGCCAGCAGCTCTAGTGTTAGCTCCTACAATGAGCAGTTCTTC | CASSSSVSSYNEQFF
TRBJ2-7 | TRBD1 | NA | TRBV27 | TGTGCCAGCAGACAGGGGCCGCACACCTACGAGCAGTACTTC | CASRQGPHTYEQYF
TRBJ1-1 | NA | few | TRBV9 | TGTGCCAGCAGCGTAGTAGGCAGGGCAGGCACTGAAGCTTTCTTT | CASSVVGRAGTEAFF
TRBJ1-6 | NA | NA | TRBV12-3/TRBV12-4 | TGTGCCAGCAGTTCTAGGGGCCCCGGAAAGTCACCCCTCCACTTT | CASSSRGPGKSPLHF
TRBJ2-7 | NA | NA | TRBV18 | TGTGCCAGCTCACAGGAAATACAGGGCTACGAGCAGTACTTC | CASSQEIQGYEQYF
TRBJ2-1 | TRBD2 | few | TRBV2 | TGTGCCAGCACCGACATAGCGGGAGCTTCCTACAATGAGCAGTTCTTC | CASTDIAGASYNEQFF
TRBJ1-4 | NA | NA | TRBV24-1 | TGTGCCACCAGTGACTACCGGCAAGAAAAACTGTTTTTT | CATSDYRQEKLFF
TRBJ1-2 | NA | NA | TRBV23-1 | TGCGCCAGCAGTCTGGACAACCGGACTATTGGCTACACCTTC | CASSLDNRTIGYTF
TRBJ2-4 | NA | few | TRBV15 | TGTGCCACCCAAGCCGAACGGGGCTCTTCCAAAAACATTCAGTACTTC | CATQAERGSSKNIQYF
TRBJ2-3 | TRBD2 | few | TRBV19 | TGTGCCAGTAGCCCCCAAGCGGGGGGCCCAGATACGCAGTATTTT | CASSPQAGGPDTQYF
TRBJ2-2 | TRBD2 | once | TRBV6-6 | TGTGCCAGCAGTTACGAGTTTTCAGGGACTAGCGGGAGTGGCACCGGGGAGCTGTTTTTT | CASSYEFSGTSGSGTGELFF
TRBJ1-6 | NA | NA | TRBV5-6 | TGTGCCAGCAGCTTGTTGCAGGGTCACTCACCCCTCCACTTT | CASSLLQGHSPLHF
TRBJ2-2 | TRBD1 | NA | TRBV12-3/TRBV12-4 | TGTGCCAGCGGAGGACAGGGAGTCGGGGAGCTGTTTTTT | CASGGQGVGELFF
TRBJ1-1 | TRBD1 | NA | TRBV19 | TGTGCCAGTAGTTCCAGGGGGGGAAAAACTGAAGCTTTCTTT | CASSSRGGKTEAFF
TRBJ1-3 | NA | few | TRBV9 | TGTGCCAGCAGCTTGGACATCTCTGGAAACACCATATATTTT | CASSLDISGNTIYF
TRBJ2-1 | TRBD2 | many | TRBV7-2 | TGTGCCAGCAGCTTAAGTGCGGGAGGATGGAAAGAGCAGTTCTTC | CASSLSAGGWKEQFF
TRBJ2-1 | NA | few | TRBV20-1 | TGCAGTGCTAGAGCCTCGACGGACTACAATGAGCAGTTCTTC | CSARASTDYNEQFF
TRBJ2-7 | TRBD2 | few | TRBV6-2/TRBV6-3 | TGTGCAACAGGGGGGACTAGCGGGAGGAAAAGAACCTACGAGCAGTACTTC | CATGGTSGRKRTYEQYF
TRBJ2-7 | NA | NA | TRBV7-9 | TGTGCCAGCCAGGATAGCTCCTACGAGCAGTACTTC | CASQDSSYEQYF
TRBJ2-5 | TRBD2 | few | TRBV4-2 | TGTGCCAGCAGCCGTAGCGGGGGGGCTGTAGAGACCCAGTACTTC | CASSRSGGAVETQYF
TRBJ1-5 | NA | NA | TRBV2 | TGTGCCAGCAGTTTTTCGCGGAGCAATCAGCCCCAGCATTTT | CASSFSRSNQPQHF
TRBJ2-1 | NA | NA | TRBV30 | TGTGCCTGGAGTCTACCGGGACCGCCCTACAATGAGCAGTTCTTC | CAWSLPGPPYNEQFF
TRBJ2-7 | NA | few | TRBV5-1 | TGCGCCAGCAGCCAAAAGACCGGGACTGATTCCTACGAGCAGTACTTC | CASSQKTGTDSYEQYF
TRBJ2-7 | NA | NA | TRBV12-3/TRBV12-4 | TGTGCCAGCAGTTCGGGACTTCATGCCTACGAGCAGTACTTC | CASSSGLHAYEQYF
TRBJ2-1 | NA | few | TRBV7-6 | TGTGCCAGCAGCTTAGCTGGTTCTCACGCTGCCGATGAGCAGTTCTTC | CASSLAGSHAADEQFF
TRBJ1-1 | NA | NA | TRBV12-3/TRBV12-4 | TGTGCCAGCACCCTGGATAGAGTGATGAACACTGAAGCTTTCTTT | CASTLDRVMNTEAFF
TRBJ2-3 | TRBD2 | few | TRBV4-3 | TGCGCCAGCAGCCGAATAGAGCGGGGGCGAGATACGCAGTATTTT | CASSRIERGRDTQYF
TRBJ1-2 | NA | few | TRBV4-3 | TGCGCCAGCAGCCTCCGACATTCCTCTAACTATGGCTACACCTTC | CASSLRHSSNYGYTF
TRBJ2-7 | NA | few | TRBV20-1 | TGCAGTGCTAGAAGGGGCCCCAGCGAGCAGTACTTC | CSARRGPSEQYF
TRBJ2-2 | NA | NA | TRBV12-3/TRBV12-4 | TGTGCCAGCAGTTTCGGTGGGGGGGCTACCGGGGAGCTGTTTTTT | CASSFGGGATGELFF
TRBJ2-3 | NA | many | TRBV9 | TGTGCCAGCAGCGTAGGGACCCTGGACACAGATACGCAGTATTTT | CASSVGTLDTDTQYF
TRBJ2-2 | TRBD1 | NA | TRBV7-3 | TGTGCCAGCAGCCCATCCCTAGGGGGCCCCGGGGAGCTGTTTTTT | CASSPSLGGPGELFF
TRBJ1-1 | TRBD1 | NA | TRBV6-5 | TGTGCCAGCAGTTACGACAGGGGGCAGACTGAAGCTTTCTTT | CASSYDRGQTEAFF
TRBJ2-7 | NA | NA | TRBV7-9 | TGTGCCAGCAGCTTAGATGGCCAGATGTACGAGCAGTACTTC | CASSLDGQMYEQYF
TRBJ2-3 | NA | NA | TRBV12-3/TRBV12-4 | TGTGCCAGCAGCCGGGGAGAGGGCACAACGAACACAGATACGCAGTATTTT | CASSRGEGTTNTDTQYF
TRBJ2-7 | NA | NA | TRBV20-1 | TGCAGTGCTAGAAACGACAGGTCCGTAAACGAGCAGTACTTC | CSARNDRSVNEQYF
TRBJ2-7 | NA | few | TRBV3-1 | TGTGCCAGCAGCCAAGCGACTACCTCCTACGAGCAGTACTTC | CASSQATTSYEQYF
TRBJ1-1 | NA | few | TRBV6-6 | TGTGCCAGCAGTTACGAGGGCATGAACACTGAAGCTTTCTTT | CASSYEGMNTEAFF
TRBJ1-4 | NA | NA | TRBV29-1 | TGCAGCGTTGATTTTGGGGGCGCGAGTGAAAAACTGTTTTTT | CSVDFGGASEKLFF
TRBJ1-1 | TRBD1 | NA | TRBV19 | TGTGCCAGTGTAACAGGGGTGGGGACTGAAGCTTTCTTT | CASVTGVGTEAFF
TRBJ2-7 | NA | NA | TRBV29-1 | TGCAGCGTCGAGGGACTTAGTGACGAGCAGTACTTC | CSVEGLSDEQYF
TRBJ2-5 | NA | NA | TRBV2 | TGTGCCAGCATGGCGCTAGTCCAAGAGACCCAGTACTTC | CASMALVQETQYF
TRBJ2-3 | TRBD2 | few | TRBV10-3 | TGTGCCATCAGTGCTAGCGGGGGGAGCCACGATACGCAGTATTTT | CAISASGGSHDTQYF
TRBJ1-3 | NA | NA | TRBV7-9 | TGTGCCGCTCGCGGGGGCGCAGGGGGAAACACCATATATTTT | CAARGGAGGNTIYF
TRBJ2-1 | NA | NA | TRBV6-2/TRBV6-3 | TGTGCCTCGGAGGGGGCGTCCAATGAGCAGTTCTTC | CASEGASNEQFF
TRBJ2-7 | TRBD2 | few | TRBV20-1 | TGCAGTGCTAGAGAGGCTAGCGGGGGATTATTAGGCGAGCAGTACTTC | CSAREASGGLLGEQYF